This T cell receptor (beta chain) was sequenced for a study of blood T cells in healthy people across ages. The V gene lost 3 bases and the J gene lost 4 bases, with 12 bases spanning the gap. The CDR3 consists of 14 residues. From germline, CDR1 is MDHEN and CDR2 SYDVKM. Primers used in a second PCR of roughly 6 to 12 cycles were a sample-barcoded 5' primer and a J-beta primer mix. TCRdb analysed the 5' RACE reads with MiXCR anew, one entry per CDR3 protein. Among 750,000 to 950,000 distinct CDR3 sequences, about 26% were seen once, and the ten largest hold roughly 3.1%. These data were also filed under a second study, of T cells of mothers and their children.

The specimen sequenced was blood. The TCR originated in a boy between 10 and 17 years old in good health. This chain joins TRBV28 and TRBJ1-1; D may be TRBD1 (5 bases). CDR3 sequence (DNA): TGTGCCAGCAGTTTGGCAGGGCGTGCCACTGAAGCTTTCTTT. Translated: CASSLAGRATEAFF.